This T cell receptor beta chain was identified in a study of blood T cell repertoires in COVID-19. As for the study in general: Acute and convalescent COVID-19 specimens originated in the United States, Italy and Spain.

Sequenced by immunoSEQ multiplex PCR; TCRdb stores in-frame clones only, minus some. The sample records over 95,000 clones, roughly 85% being singletons. This clone was seen more than once but under ten times. Germline V gene lookup returns CDR1 MNHNS and CDR2 SASEGT. With 2 bases removed from V and 8 bases from J, the gap between germline ends came to 10 bases. The CDR3 is made up of 13 amino acids. This chain joins TRBV6-1 and TRBJ2-1; possibly TRBD2 for D (7 bases). The origin of this receptor is a woman aged 60 to 75 with COVID-19, enrolled during active disease. Sequencing was done on a sample of peripheral blood. Here the CDR3 reads CASSERGAHEQFF. Written as DNA, the CDR3 is TGTGCCAGCAGTGAACGGGGGGCCCATGAGCAGTTCTTC.